Below, 22 T cell receptor beta chains from the same sample are listed, as sequenced in a study of T cells in Graves' hyperthyroidism and ophthalmopathy. RNA transcripts yielded amplified TCR beta CDR3 regions. First-round RT-PCR of the TCR CDR3 relied on the HTBI primer set. Via MiXCR, TCRdb re-called the multiplex PCR reads, giving one row per CDR3 protein. Of around 610,000 distinct CDR3 sequences in the sample, approximately 15% were seen once. Sequenced: blood. These receptor sequences come from a woman between 40 and 55 years old with Graves' ophthalmopathy.

At least ten counts were recorded for this clonotype. V gene TRBV28 combines with J gene TRBJ1-1; no clear D gene. In germline, CDR1 is MDHEN, CDR2 SYDVKM. The CDR3 sequence is 11 residues long. The V and J ends lost 7 bases and 3 bases respectively, with 6 bases between them. The CDR3 region is CASIIDTEAFF. The CDR3 DNA reads TGTGCCAGCATAATTGACACTGAAGCTTTCTTT.

This clonotype showed up many times. Just one base apart from a much larger clone, this may be a read error. The chain is built from TRBV2 and TRBJ1-1, with D perhaps TRBD1 (5 bases). CDR3 length: 12 amino acids. The germline CDR1 and CDR2 sequences are SNHLY and FYNNEI. Written as DNA, the CDR3 is TGTGCCAGCAGGGCAGGGAACACTGAAGCTTCCTTT. It is translated as CASRAGNTEASF. Full variable domain (missing parts from reference TRBV2 and TRBJ1-1): EPEVTQTPSHQVTQMGQEVILRCVPISNHLYFYWYRQILGQKVEFLVSFYNNEISEKSEIFDDQFSVERPDGSNFTLKIRSTKLEDSAMYFCASRAGNTEASFGQGTRLTVV.

In this sample, this clonotype turned up many times. The CDR3 loop reads CASTTGRWASPLHF. In nucleotides, the CDR3 is TGTGCCAGCACCACGGGAAGGTGGGCATCACCCCTCCACTTT. V and J are TRBV12-3 or TRBV12-4 and TRBJ1-6; D remains unclear. The CDR3 runs to 14 residues. Trimming stripped 7 bases from V and 10 bases from J, with 17 bases between.

This clonotype was seen at least ten times. The V call is TRBV6-4, the J call TRBJ2-7; 9 bases fit TRBD2. V shed 7 bases, J shed 0 bases, and the junction held 10 bases outside the gene matches. Germline values: CDR1 MRHNA, CDR2 SNTAGT. CDR3 length equals 16 residues. CDR3 region: CASKVTSGPRSYEQYF. The DNA of the CDR3 is TGTGCCAGCAAGGTAACTAGCGGGCCTCGCTCCTACGAGCAGTACTTC.

The chain is built from TRBV28 and TRBJ2-5; 7 nucleotides agree with TRBD1. The CDR3 runs 16 residues. The germline V gene encodes CDR1 MDHEN and CDR2 SYDVKM. The V segment lost 1 base and the J segment 1 base; nucleotides outside the gene matches: 6. CDR3 in DNA: TGTGCCAGCAGTTTATTGCGACAGGGAGTCCAAGAGACCCAGTACTTC. Encoded protein: CASSLLRQGVQETQYF.

This clonotype has ten or more counts. This rearrangement joins TRBV24-1 to TRBJ1-1, with 7 bases matching TRBD1. After removal of 1 base from V and 4 bases from J, the junction contained 5 bases not matched to a gene. The germline V gene encodes CDR1 KGHDR and CDR2 SFDVKD. The CDR3 loop spans 15 amino acids. The CDR3 loop reads CATSDFGRGGTEAFF. In nucleotides, the CDR3 is TGTGCCACCAGTGATTTTGGCAGGGGGGGCACTGAAGCTTTCTTT.

This clonotype was seen ten or more times. The chain joins TRBV6-5 to TRBJ1-2; D uncertain. Germline V gene lookup returns CDR1 MNHEY and CDR2 SVGAGI. The ends were cut back, 0 bases at V and 4 bases at J, with 9 bases in the middle. This CDR3 is 14 amino acids long. The CDR3 bases are TGTGCCAGCAGTTACTCGGTGGGGTCCTATGGCTACACCTTC. This sequence encodes CASSYSVGSYGYTF.

This clonotype turned up a few times. The V and J genes are TRBV24-1 and TRBJ1-2; TRBD1 aligns across 7 bases. Trimming took 4 bases from V and 3 from J; bases not matched to a gene: 7. The CDR3 totals 15 residues. Germline V CDR1 and CDR2: KGHDR, SFDVKD. In nucleotides, the CDR3 is TGTGCCACCAGTGACCCCGGGACAGACTACTATGGCTACACCTTC. Translating it yields CATSDPGTDYYGYTF.

The sample holds many counts of this clonotype. V usage is TRBV6-1 and J usage is TRBJ1-6; 8 bases are a match to TRBD1. The germline CDR1 and CDR2 sequences are MNHNS and SASEGT. The ends lost 6 bases at V and 6 bases at J; junction bases unmatched: 10. The CDR3 runs 16 residues. The CDR3 DNA follows: TGTGCCAGCAGAGCTACCCAGGGGGCGAGTAATTCACCCCTCCACTTT. Protein product: CASRATQGASNSPLHF.

This clonotype was seen ten or more times. This may come from a read error, since a much larger clone is one base off. This chain joins TRBV6-1 and TRBJ2-7, with TRBD2 matching over 10 bases. This CDR3 has 13 residues. Germline trimming cut 6 bases from V and 3 bases from J; bases unmatched to any gene: 2. The germline V gene encodes CDR1 MNHNS and CDR2 SASEGT. CDR3 in DNA: TGTGCCAGCAGAAGGACTAGCGGCTACGAGCAGTACTTC. This sequence encodes CASRRTSGYEQYF.

This clonotype was counted at least ten times. J is TRBJ2-1 and V is TRBV20-1; TRBD2 might be the D (6 bases). V lost 1 base and J 5 bases, leaving 15 bases between the germline ends. The CDR3 totals 15 residues. Germline values: CDR1 DFQATT, CDR2 SNEGSKA (reference sequence). DNA of the CDR3: TGCAGTGCTAGAGCCTGGGACCGGACTAACAATGAGCAGTTCTTC. Translating it yields CSARAWDRTNNEQFF.

This clonotype was picked up many times. The chain combines TRBV7-2 with TRBJ1-1, with 9 bases matching TRBD1. The germline gives CDR1 SGHTA, CDR2 FQGNSA. The CDR3 has 15 amino acids. J lost 9 bases, V lost 1 base, and 9 bases had no gene match. The DNA for the CDR3 is TGTGCCAGCAGCTTAGGGGACAGGGAACTTAACAAAGCTTTCTTT. Amino acids: CASSLGDRELNKAFF. Full variable domain (remainder filled in from reference TRBV7-2 and TRBJ1-1): GAGVSQSPSNKVTEKGKDVELRCDPISGHTALYWYRQSLGQGLEFLIYFQGNSAPDKSGLPSDRFSAERTGGSVSTLTIQRTQQEDSAVYLCASSLGDRELNKAFFGQGTRLTVV.

As for this clonotype: A much larger clone differs from this one at a single base, so this may be a read error. The chain links TRBV20-1 to TRBJ2-7; 7 bases line up with TRBD2. Germline V gives CDR1 DFQATT, CDR2 SNEGSKA (reference sequence). The CDR3 contains 15 residues. CDR3 coding DNA: TGCAGTGCTACCCCACTCACCGGGAGGCTCTACGATCAGTACTTC. This translates into CSATPLTGRLYDQYF.

This clonotype was counted between two and nine times. One base away lies a much larger clone, so this may be a sequencing read error. The J gene is TRBJ1-1, the V gene TRBV6-1; possible D gene TRBD1, 6 bases. The length of the CDR3 is 14 residues. V was pared by 2 bases and J by 1 base, with 8 bases between. Germline-derived CDR1 and CDR2 are MNHNS and SASEGT. This chain's CDR3 is CASSENRANTEAFF. CDR3 DNA sequence: TGTGCCAGCAGTGAAAACAGGGCGAACACTGAAGCTTTCTTT.

The chain links TRBV4-1 to TRBJ2-5; no clear D gene. Trimming took off 4 bases at V and 0 bases at J, with 12 bases between the two ends. This CDR3 spans 15 amino acids. Germline V gene lookup returns CDR1 MGHRA and CDR2 YSYEKL. The CDR3, as DNA: TGCGCCAGCAGCCCGTCAGCCATAGACCAAGAGACCCAGTACTTC. This sequence encodes CASSPSAIDQETQYF.

Notes on this clonotype: Here the CDR3 omits its conserved ending phenylalanine or tryptophan, so a read error is the likely source. This chain uses TRBV24-1 with TRBJ1-2; D might be TRBD1 (5 bases). Trimming pared 4 bases from V and 8 bases from J, leaving 7 bases between. Per the germline V gene, CDR1 is KGHDR and CDR2 is SFDVKD. The CDR3 length is 11 residues. CDR3 DNA: TGTGCCACCAGTGAGGGGGACGGCTACACCTCA. It translates to CATSEGDGYTS.

This clonotype was seen ten or more times. The chain employs TRBV9 and TRBJ2-2, with D uncertain. Germline values: CDR1 SGDLS, CDR2 YYNGEE. The germline V and J ends were trimmed by 0 bases and 0 bases, with 9 bases remaining between them. The CDR3 has 16 residues. The DNA of the CDR3 is TGTGCCAGCAGCGTAGGGGTTATCACGAACACCGGGGAGCTGTTTTTT. It codes for CASSVGVITNTGELFF.

The chain has TRBV29-1 and TRBJ2-7, with 10 bases aligning to TRBD1. Germline lookup yields CDR1 SQVTM and CDR2 ANQGSEA. The CDR3 loop spans 15 amino acids. The V gene end was trimmed by 7 bases and the J gene end by 2 bases; junction bases not matched to a gene: 11. The CDR3 DNA reads as TGCAGCGGCCGAACGGGGACAGGGGAGACCTACGAGCAGTACTTC. Protein product: CSGRTGTGETYEQYF.

This clonotype was observed many times. The genes are TRBV20-1 and TRBJ2-2; TRBD2 matches at 8 bases. After removal of 5 bases from V and 0 bases from J, the junction contained 5 bases not matched to a gene. The CDR3 has 15 amino acids. Germline CDR1 and CDR2: DFQATT and SNEGSKA (reference sequence). CDR3 sequence (DNA): TGCAGTGCTTTAGCGGGGTTCGCGAACACCGGGGAGCTGTTTTTT. Encoded protein: CSALAGFANTGELFF.

This clonotype has at least ten counts. The CDR3 reads CASSALGGTYQPQHF. The CDR3 coding sequence is TGTGCCAGCAGTGCCCTGGGAGGGACCTATCAGCCCCAGCATTTT. The rearrangement joins TRBV27 to TRBJ1-5, with a possible D match to TRBD1 (5 bases). Germline loops: CDR1 MNHEY, CDR2 SMNVEV (reference sequence). Trimming shortened V by 5 bases and J by 5 bases, and 16 bases separated the two germline ends. The CDR3 spans 15 residues.

This clonotype was found a few times. The chain employs TRBV28 and TRBJ2-7, with TRBD1 identical over 7 bases. This CDR3 region has 13 residues. Germline CDR1 reads MDHEN; CDR2 reads SYDVKM. J was trimmed by 5 bases and V by 5 bases; bases with no gene match: 6. DNA for the CDR3: TGTGCCAGCAGTCCGAATCAGGGGGACGAGCAGTACTTC. It yields the protein CASSPNQGDEQYF.

This clonotype occurred many times. In DNA, the CDR3 is TGCAGTGCTAACCAGCAGGAGGGGGCCCAAGAGACCCAGTACTTC. It codes for CSANQQEGAQETQYF. This chain connects TRBV20-1 to TRBJ2-5, with a possible D match to TRBD1 (7 bases). Germline V gene sequence: CDR1 DFQATT, CDR2 SNEGSKA (reference sequence). V was cut by 4 bases and J by 1 base, with 16 bases left in between. CDR3 length equals 15 residues.